This T cell receptor (beta chain) was sequenced for a study of T cells in Graves' hyperthyroidism and ophthalmopathy. General study results and limits: Within blood appeared most thyroid clonotypes that had expanded above 0.001.

The CDR3 extends over 15 amino acids. The V end was cut by 5 bases, the J end by 9 bases, with 20 bases between. Per the germline V gene, CDR1 is SGHTA and CDR2 is FQGNSA. Researchers amplified the TCR beta CDR3 regions from RNA transcripts. HTBI primers were used for first-round RT-PCR of the TCR CDR3. MiXCR was run by TCRdb on the multiplex PCR reads, yielding one entry per CDR3 protein. The sample has around 300,000 distinct CDR3 sequences, approximately 15% seen once. This clonotype was seen a handful of times. Its cognate antigen is unknown. This TCR derives from a woman aged 25 to 39 with Graves' hyperthyroidism. This rearrangement joins TRBV7-2 to TRBJ2-1; either TRBD1 or TRBD2 may supply D (6 bases each). The sample comprised blood. This CDR3 reads CASSPTRRGIGEQFF. The DNA of the CDR3 is TGTGCCAGCAGCCCAACTAGGAGGGGGATTGGTGAGCAGTTCTTC.